Listed below are T cell receptor beta chains from one sample, sequenced in a study of T cells in Graves' hyperthyroidism and ophthalmopathy. TCRdb reanalysed the multiplex PCR reads using MiXCR and keeps one entry per CDR3 protein. Altogether more than 500,000 distinct CDR3 sequences are present, around 15% being singletons, with the ten largest covering 3.5% to 4%. The sequencing input was blood. The receptor source for this set is a woman in her 30s with Graves' hyperthyroidism. Both conserved end residues are part of each CDR3. D genes are given only for firm matches. Expanded clones get a size class; other rows say once, few or many, or leave the size out.

>TRBD2|many|TRBV4-2|TRBJ2-1
CASSQETSGSYNEQFF
TGTGCCAGCAGCCAAGAGACTAGCGGGAGCTACAATGAGCAGTTCTTC
>TRBD2|many|TRBV20-1|TRBJ2-5
CSARPGTSKEAQYF
TGCAGTGCTAGACCCGGGACTAGCAAAGAGGCCCAGTACTTC
>.|many|TRBV2|TRBJ2-7
CASRPLDWPLISYEQYF
TGTGCCAGCAGACCTTTGGACTGGCCTCTTATTTCCTACGAGCAGTACTTC
>.|many|TRBV28|TRBJ2-7
CASSPPGKRNYEQYF
TGTGCCAGCAGTCCCCCGGGGAAGCGGAACTACGAGCAGTACTTC
>.|few|TRBV30|TRBJ1-5
CAWSAVRVGDQPQHF
TGTGCCTGGAGTGCCGTCAGGGTAGGGGATCAGCCCCAGCATTTT
>.|many|TRBV6-1|TRBJ2-7
CASSEAGGDSSYEQYF
TGTGCCAGCAGTGAAGCGGGGGGGGACAGCTCCTACGAGCAGTACTTC
>TRBD2|.|TRBV10-3|TRBJ2-7
CAIMAGGTYEQYF
TGTGCCATCATGGCGGGAGGTACCTACGAGCAGTACTTC
>TRBD1|many|TRBV30|TRBJ1-5
CAWSVDRARRTQHF
TGTGCCTGGAGTGTAGACAGGGCCCGTCGTACCCAGCATTTT
>.|.|TRBV19|TRBJ1-1
CASNTGWGTEAFF
TGTGCCAGTAACACGGGGTGGGGGACTGAAGCTTTCTTT
>TRBD1|many|TRBV10-3|TRBJ2-5
CAISEGTGGETQYF
TGTGCCATCAGTGAGGGGACAGGGGGAGAGACCCAGTACTTC
>.|many|TRBV6-1|TRBJ2-3
CASRMYGGTDTQYF
TGTGCCAGCAGAATGTACGGCGGTACAGATACGCAGTATTTT
>.|many|TRBV7-3|TRBJ2-5
CASSPGPAGTQYF
TGTGCCAGCAGCCCCGGGCCTGCGGGGACCCAGTACTTC
>.|.|TRBV9|TRBJ1-2
CASSEQDYVGYTF
TGTGCCAGCAGCGAACAGGACTATGTGGGCTACACCTTC
>.|many|TRBV27|TRBJ1-2
CASSSLSAYGYTF
TGTGCCAGCAGTTCCCTATCCGCCTATGGCTACACCTTC
>.|many|TRBV29-1|TRBJ1-2
CSAGTDYYGYTF
TGCAGCGCTGGGACGGATTACTATGGCTACACCTTC
>.|.|TRBV6-1|TRBJ1-3
CASSVRDGSSGNTIYF
TGTGCCAGCAGTGTCCGGGACGGCTCCTCTGGAAACACCATATATTTT
>TRBD1|once|TRBV2|TRBJ1-5
CASRTGASQPQHF
TGTGCCAGCAGAACAGGGGCCAGTCAGCCCCAGCATTTT
>.|.|TRBV2|TRBJ1-1
CATLSGAVNTGAFF
TGTGCCACCCTCTCGGGCGCGGTGAACACTGGAGCTTTCTTT
>TRBD1|many|TRBV20-1|TRBJ2-7
CSALRQGPYEQYF
TGCAGTGCTCTTCGACAGGGGCCCTACGAGCAGTACTTC
>.|few|TRBV7-2|TRBJ1-3
CASSGRRDSGNTIYF
TGTGCCAGCAGCGGCCGTCGGGACTCTGGAAACACCATATATTTT
>.|once|TRBV28|TRBJ2-7
CASPPAGLVSYEQYF
TGTGCCAGCCCACCAGCAGGCCTTGTCTCCTACGAGCAGTACTTC
>.|few|TRBV6-2/TRBV6-3|TRBJ1-1
CASRSLGSEAFF
TGTGCCAGCAGATCGTTGGGGTCTGAAGCTTTCTTT
>.|.|TRBV24-1|TRBJ2-5
CATSEGGQETQYF
TGTGCCACCAGTGAAGGGGGCCAAGAGACCCAGTACTTC
>.|few|TRBV6-2/TRBV6-3|TRBJ1-6
CASIRGRGNSPLHF
TGTGCCAGCATCCGGGGGCGCGGTAATTCACCCCTCCACTTT
>TRBD2|.|TRBV7-2|TRBJ2-3
CASSPQAAGNTDTQYF
TGTGCCAGCAGCCCACAAGCAGCGGGGAACACAGATACGCAGTATTTT
>.|.|TRBV28|TRBJ1-2
CASSTSPGYSGYTF
TGTGCCAGCAGCACCTCGCCGGGCTACAGTGGCTACACCTTC
>.|few|TRBV20-1|TRBJ1-3
CSAGGPTGNTIYF
TGCAGTGCTGGAGGGCCCACAGGAAACACCATATATTTT
>.|few|TRBV28|TRBJ2-7
CASSPETVYEQYF
TGTGCCAGCAGCCCCGAGACTGTCTACGAGCAGTACTTC
>.|.|TRBV9|TRBJ2-7
CASSDPPEQYF
TGTGCCAGCAGCGACCCCCCGGAGCAGTACTTC
>.|few|TRBV7-8|TRBJ2-7
CASSNPVDSYEQYF
TGTGCCAGCAGCAACCCCGTAGACTCCTACGAGCAGTACTTC
>TRBD2|many|TRBV7-2|TRBJ2-7
CASSRGLADSYEQYF
TGTGCCAGCAGCCGAGGACTAGCGGATTCCTACGAGCAGTACTTC
>TRBD2|.|TRBV3-1|TRBJ2-1
CASSQDSGTRKNEQFF
TGTGCCAGCAGCCAAGACTCCGGGACTAGAAAAAATGAGCAGTTCTTC
>TRBD2|many|TRBV2|TRBJ2-1
CASSEVFPGTSTEQFF
TGTGCCAGCAGTGAAGTTTTTCCCGGGACTAGCACTGAGCAGTTCTTC
>TRBD1|.|TRBV5-4|TRBJ2-2
CASSDGQGYTGELFF
TGTGCCAGCAGCGACGGACAGGGGTACACCGGGGAGCTGTTTTTT
>.|many|TRBV30|TRBJ1-3
CAWSRSGSGNTIYF
TGTGCCTGGAGTAGGTCAGGGTCTGGAAACACCATATATTTT
>TRBD2|many|TRBV7-2|TRBJ2-7
CASSLGSSGAYEQYF
TGTGCCAGCAGCTTAGGTTCTAGCGGGGCCTACGAGCAGTACTTC
>.|.|TRBV7-9|TRBJ1-3
CASSLDPVRSGNTIYF
TGTGCCAGCAGCTTAGACCCTGTGAGGTCTGGAAACACCATATATTTT
>.|.|TRBV27|TRBJ2-6
CASSLLKPVGVYSGANVLTF
TGTGCCAGCAGTTTATTGAAGCCGGTCGGGGTTTACTCTGGGGCCAACGTCCTGACTTTC
>.|many|TRBV6-1|TRBJ1-5
CASSELGNSNQPQHF
TGTGCCAGCAGTGAACTGGGTAATAGCAATCAGCCCCAGCATTTT
>.|few|TRBV29-1|TRBJ1-1
CSVFMNTEAFF
TGCAGCGTTTTCATGAACACTGAAGCTTTCTTT
>.|.|TRBV12-5|TRBJ2-2
CASGTGTPVAGELFF
TGTGCTAGTGGGACCGGGACCCCGGTGGCCGGGGAGCTGTTTTTT
>TRBD1|many|TRBV28|TRBJ2-3
CASRRDRGRDTQYF
TGTGCCAGCAGGAGGGACAGGGGAAGAGATACGCAGTATTTT
>TRBD2|few|TRBV6-1|TRBJ2-1
CASRGLAGGVDEQFF
TGTGCCAGCAGAGGACTAGCGGGAGGGGTTGATGAGCAGTTCTTC
>.|many|TRBV5-1|TRBJ2-3
CASSSPKEGDTQYF
TGCGCCAGCAGCTCGCCAAAGGAGGGAGATACGCAGTATTTT
>TRBD2|many|TRBV6-1|TRBJ2-1
CASSALAGKNEQFF
TGTGCCAGCAGTGCCCTAGCGGGAAAGAATGAGCAGTTCTTC
>TRBD1|few|TRBV12-5|TRBJ1-2
CASGLVIRDRARYTF
TGTGCTAGTGGTTTGGTGATAAGGGACAGGGCCCGCTACACCTTC
>.|many|TRBV7-2|TRBJ2-3
CASSLDVNADTQYF
TGTGCCAGCAGCTTAGATGTGAACGCAGATACGCAGTATTTT
>TRBD1|few|TRBV19|TRBJ1-2
CASGDRGNGYTF
TGTGCCAGCGGAGACAGGGGAAATGGCTACACCTTC
>.|.|TRBV20-1|TRBJ2-7
CSARDQGLGKSYEQYF
TGCAGTGCTAGAGATCAGGGACTGGGGAAATCCTACGAGCAGTACTTC
>.|.|TRBV6-1|TRBJ2-1
CASSSRLLATTFNEQFF
TGTGCCAGCAGTTCCCGCCTTCTAGCGACCACCTTCAATGAGCAGTTCTTC
>.|.|TRBV12-5|TRBJ1-6
CASRRFSISSYNSPLHF
TGTGCTAGCCGACGCTTCTCAATTAGCTCCTATAATTCACCCCTCCACTTT
>.|many|TRBV5-8|TRBJ2-1
CASSLEGRGHNEQFF
TGTGCCAGCAGCTTGGAGGGTAGAGGCCACAATGAGCAGTTCTTC
>TRBD2|.|TRBV5-4|TRBJ2-3
CASSLEAGGLTDTQYF
TGTGCCAGCAGCTTGGAGGCGGGAGGGTTGACAGATACGCAGTATTTT
>.|few|TRBV10-2|TRBJ2-1
CASSEGAGFNEQFF
TGCGCCAGCAGTGAAGGGGCGGGGTTCAATGAGCAGTTCTTC
>.|many|TRBV6-1|TRBJ1-2
CASSETTTYGYTF
TGTGCCAGCAGTGAAACGACAACCTATGGCTACACCTTC
>TRBD2|once|TRBV7-3|TRBJ2-1
CASSFLAGVLNEQFF
TGTGCCAGCAGCTTCCTAGCGGGAGTCCTCAATGAGCAGTTCTTC
>.|many|TRBV6-5|TRBJ2-5
CASSYSGRGYQETQYF
TGTGCCAGCAGTTACTCGGGCCGGGGGTACCAAGAGACCCAGTACTTC
>.|few|TRBV4-1|TRBJ1-2
CASSQDPGWNGYTF
TGCGCCAGCAGCCAAGATCCAGGGTGGAATGGCTACACCTTC
>.|many|TRBV7-8|TRBJ2-6
CASSSPDSHSGANVLTF
TGTGCCAGCAGCTCCCCCGACAGTCACTCTGGGGCCAACGTCCTGACTTTC
>.|.|TRBV27|TRBJ2-7
CASSLTGGQIYEQYF
TGTGCCAGCAGTTTAACTGGGGGCCAGATCTACGAGCAGTACTTC